This T cell receptor beta chain was captured by sequencing in a study of monozygotic twins with inflammatory bowel disease. Blood samples of 2 to 3 ml were drawn from every donor. With regard to this clonotype: The antigen is undetermined.

General observations from the study: It was not supported that a single strong signal or clonotype was associated with IBD. T cell subtypes that differed could not be told apart.

Per sample, reverse transcription was split into eight reactions. TCRdb reprocessed the 5' RACE reads; each CDR3 protein has one entry and no DNA is given. The specimen's table records around 230,000 distinct CDR3 sequences. The CDR3 runs to 14 residues. CDR1 is LGHDT and CDR2 is YNNKEL in the germline V gene (reference sequence). This chain joins TRBV3-1 and TRBJ1-2. The origin of this receptor is a human donor with ulcerative colitis or Crohn's disease, or a healthy co-twin of an affected twin (not recorded which). The sample taken for sequencing was blood. The CDR3: CASSQDSRGTEHTF.